The clone carrying this T cell receptor (beta chain) was counted between two and nine times. This CDR3 comprises 15 residues. The germline V gene has CDR1 MNHEY and CDR2 SVGAGI. Trimming cost V 0 bases and J 3 bases, with 9 bases left between them. A second PCR of 7 to 11 cycles used a sample-barcoded 5' primer and a J-beta primer mix. One entry per CDR3 protein results from TCRdb running MiXCR on the 5' RACE reads. The table has 1.5 million to 2 million distinct CDR3 sequences, 28% seen once. These data belong to a study of blood T cells in healthy people across ages. The chain links TRBV6-5 to TRBJ2-1, with D possibly being TRBD1 (5 bases). This clonotype originated in a woman younger than 45 in good health. Sequenced: blood. Written as DNA, the CDR3 is TGTGCCAGCAGTTACTCCCCAGGGAACTACAATGAGCAGTTCTTC. This codes for CASSYSPGNYNEQFF.